This T cell receptor (beta chain) was sequenced for a study of CD8+ T cells in alopecia areata. Study-wide results and limits: While tofacitinib was given, many expanded lesional clones persisted in scalp and blood. Tofacitinib significantly reduced both scalp clonality and expanded CD8+ clones among the top 100.

As regards this clone: The antigen is unknown.

V lost 8 bases and J lost 5, with 18 bases in between. Germline CDR1 MNHEY, CDR2 SMNVEV (reference sequence). The CDR3 consists of 14 residues. This sample's treatment: oral pan-JAK inhibitor, 5-10 mg twice daily. Collection of lesional scalp punch biopsies and peripheral blood was performed in alopecia areata patients. PBMC-derived CD4+ and CD8+ T cells were sorted. cDNA serving as the sequencing template came from extracted, reverse transcribed RNA. Sequencing used immunoSEQ multiplex PCR; TCRdb keeps in-frame clones, though not all of them. The table records about 90,000 clones, 40% to 50% of them present only once.

The clonotype comes from a human donor with alopecia areata. The source material was CD8+ T cells sorted from blood, sampled at week 24, from a patient treated with tofacitinib. The chain is built from TRBV27 and TRBJ2-5; D assignment may be TRBD1 or TRBD2 (6 bases each). The CDR3 sequence is CASRRGVEWETQYF. CDR3 coding DNA: TGTGCCAGCCGGAGGGGGGTAGAATGGGAGACCCAGTACTTC.